A single sample is the source of the 7 T cell receptor beta chains below, sequenced in a study of shared clonotypes between healthy human individuals. The data were produced by immunoSEQ multiplex PCR, yet TCRdb's version contains in-frame clones alone and is incomplete. The table has around 990,000 clones, 70% to 85% seen once. Sequenced sample: memory CD4+ T cells from PBMCs. Subset meaning: CD45RA-negative fraction. These receptors were taken from a man aged 18 to 29 in good health. Some clones in this sample may be carry-over from other donors' samples.

The rearrangement joins TRBV28 to TRBJ1-1; no firm D call. Trimming removed 2 bases at V and 1 base at J, with 8 bases between. Germline V lookup: CDR1 MDHEN, CDR2 SYDVKM. The CDR3 loop spans 14 amino acids. The CDR3 coding sequence is TGTGCCAGCAGTTTACCCGACAAGAACACTGAAGCTTTCTTT. Translating gives CASSLPDKNTEAFF.

This clone turned up a few times. The J gene is TRBJ1-1, the V gene TRBV30; no clear D gene. V was clipped by 2 bases and J by 1 base, with 11 bases between them. The CDR3 is 14 residues long. In germline, CDR1 is GTSNPN, CDR2 SVGIG (reference sequence). CDR3 sequence (DNA): TGTGCCTGGAGTCTCATCGACCAGAACACTGAAGCTTTCTTT. Translated: CAWSLIDQNTEAFF.

The chain carries TRBV28 and TRBJ2-1; TRBD1 matches 7 bases. Per germline, CDR1 MDHEN and CDR2 SYDVKM. With 5 bases clipped from V and 2 bases from J, the junction kept 12 bases outside the gene matches. The CDR3 is 17 residues long. The CDR3 nucleotides read TGTGCCAGCAGTAAACAGGGGCCAGCACCCGCCTACAATGAGCAGTTCTTC. Translated, it gives CASSKQGPAPAYNEQFF.

About this clone: Different DNA sequences within this sample yield the same CDR3. The chain is built from TRBV7-9 and TRBJ2-1; no firm D call. Germline V CDR1 and CDR2: SEHNR, FQNEAQ (reference sequence). Trimming removed 0 bases from V and 4 bases from J, with 7 bases in between. The CDR3 length is 14 residues. Here the CDR3 DNA reads TGTGCCAGCAGCTTAGCCGGGCAGTACAATGAGCAGTTCTTC. Translated, it gives CASSLAGQYNEQFF.

This chain links TRBV14 with TRBJ2-1, with TRBD2 matching 9 bases. CDR1 SGHDN and CDR2 FVKESK come from the germline V gene. The CDR3 is 16 amino acids. Germline trimming cut 3 bases from V and 7 bases from J; bases unmatched to any gene: 10. The DNA for the CDR3 is TGTGCCAGCAGCCACCGAGCTAGCGGGGCGAAGAATGAGCAGTTCTTC. It is translated as CASSHRASGAKNEQFF.

The chain uses TRBV4-2 and TRBJ2-7, with 9 bases aligning to TRBD2. This CDR3 comprises 16 residues. Unmatched junction bases numbered 6, after V lost 0 bases and J lost 3 bases. From germline, CDR1 is LGHNA and CDR2 YNFKEQ. CDR3 in amino acids: CASSQEGTSISYEQYF. The CDR3 DNA is TGTGCCAGCAGCCAAGAAGGGACTAGCATTAGCTACGAGCAGTACTTC.

The V gene is TRBV5-1, the J gene TRBJ2-7, with D possibly being TRBD1 or TRBD2 (5 bases each). The CDR3 is 14 amino acids. Germline CDR1 is SGHRS and CDR2 is YFSETQ. V lost 3 bases and J lost 4, with 14 bases in between. CDR3 nucleotide sequence: TGCGCCAGCAGCTCAACAGGCCCGGGATACGAGCAGTACTTC. It codes for CASSSTGPGYEQYF.